Sequencing of this TCR beta chain was carried out in a study of CD8 T cells in Susac syndrome. Notes on the study in general: CD8+ clonal expansion in Susac was maximal in TEMRA cells and in active patients.

The CDR3 runs to 16 residues. Germline V gene data show CDR1 as SEHNR and CDR2 as FQNEAQ (reference sequence). Trimming cost V 5 bases and J 2 bases; bases outside gene matches: 9. Reverse transcription of roughly 0.5 to 1 ug RNA was carried out with random hexamers. TCRdb reprocessed the immunoSEQ multiplex PCR reads via MiXCR and lists one record per CDR3 protein. Of 95,000 to 150,000 distinct CDR3 sequences in the sample, 85% to 95% are singletons; the top ten hold around 0.28%. The recently defined diagnostic criteria for definite or probable disease were met by the Susac syndrome patients. FACS enriched CD8+ TEMRA cells, while bulk CD8+ and CD4+ were negatively isolated. On this clonotype: Its antigen is still unknown.

This rearrangement joins TRBV7-9 to TRBJ2-5; 9 positions match TRBD2. Specimen: CD8+ T cells from PBMCs. The receptor was derived from a human donor with Susac syndrome. Written as DNA, the CDR3 is TGTGCCAGCAGCCTGGTGGCTAGCGGGGTTCAAGAGACCCAGTACTTC. Translated, it gives CASSLVASGVQETQYF. The whole variable domain, remainder taken from reference TRBV7-9 and TRBJ2-5, is DTGVSQNPRHKITKRGQNVTFRCDPISEHNRLYWYRQTLGQGPEFLTYFQNEAQLEKSRLLSDRFSAERPKGSFSTLEIQRTEQGDSAMYLCASSLVASGVQETQYFGPGTRLLVL.